One sample yielded the 8 T cell receptor beta chains listed below, sequenced in a study of T-cell reconstitution after alpha-beta-depleted transplantation in children. Unique molecular identifiers were incorporated into the prepared TCRbeta library. A single record per CDR3 protein comes from TCRdb applying MiXCR to the PCR reads. The table lists 480,000 or so distinct CDR3 sequences, 8% to 11% of them singletons. Sequencing used PBMCs, obtained before TCRalphabeta/CD19-depleted stem cell transplant. All receptors derive from a child aged 2 to 10 with inherited bone marrow failure, due to receive a stem cell transplant.

This clonotype was detected only a few times. V usage is TRBV27 and J usage is TRBJ2-1; TRBD1 aligns across 7 bases. This CDR3 region has 13 residues. V shed 6 bases, J shed 10 bases, and the junction held 9 bases outside the gene matches. Germline assignment: CDR1 MNHEY and CDR2 SMNVEV (reference sequence). Written as DNA, the CDR3 is TGTGCCAGCAGCTACAGGGGATTTAGGGAGCAGTTCTTC. Amino acid sequence: CASSYRGFREQFF.

In the case of this clonotype: A read error is possible here, since a much larger clone lies one base away. V usage is TRBV6-5 and J usage is TRBJ2-1; tentatively, D is TRBD1 (6 bases). The CDR3 length is 13 residues. The V gene's germline CDR1 is MNHEY and CDR2 SVGAGI. V was pared by 11 bases and J by 5 bases, with 16 bases between. The CDR3 DNA follows: TGTGCCGGCCGGTACAGGGCCCACAATGAGCAGTTCTTC. Translation: CAGRYRAHNEQFF.

This clonotype was recorded many times. V and J are TRBV20-1 and TRBJ1-1; 9 bases fit TRBD1. Looked up from germline, CDR1 is DFQATT and CDR2 is SNEGSKA (reference sequence). There are 15 residues in the CDR3. The J segment lost 6 bases and the V segment lost 1 base, leaving 9 bases of the junction unmatched. CDR3 DNA sequence: TGCAGTGCTAGAGCCCCGGGACAGGGTATCGCTGAAGCTTTCTTT. Its protein product is CSARAPGQGIAEAFF.

This clonotype has ten or more counts. The chain is built from TRBV28 and TRBJ2-5, with 7 bases aligning to TRBD2. Germline-derived CDR1 and CDR2 are MDHEN and SYDVKM. The CDR3 extends over 18 amino acids. V gave up 0 bases and J gave up 4 bases; unmatched junction bases: 14. DNA for the CDR3: TGTGCCAGCAGTTTATGGGGGAGGGACGACGAAGGCGGAGAGACCCAGTACTTC. Its translation: CASSLWGRDDEGGETQYF.

The genes are TRBV19 and TRBJ2-1; no reliable D call. CDR3 length: 16 residues. Deletions cut 0 bases from V and 9 bases from J, with 18 bases between. CDR1 is LNHDA and CDR2 is SQIVND in the germline V gene (reference sequence). The CDR3 sequence is CASSIDRAFLGTEQFF. In DNA form, the CDR3 reads TGTGCCAGTAGTATAGATCGGGCCTTTTTGGGAACTGAGCAGTTCTTC.

This clonotype was detected many times. The rearrangement uses TRBV29-1 and TRBJ2-1, with no clear D. The CDR3 sequence is 12 residues long. Deletions cut 1 base from V and 4 bases from J, with 5 bases between. Germline V gives CDR1 SQVTM, CDR2 ANQGSEA. The CDR3 region is CSVEVPYNEQFF. The CDR3 DNA sequence: TGCAGCGTTGAAGTTCCATACAATGAGCAGTTCTTC.

This clonotype came up many times. The CDR3 protein is CSARDPPAGAQGEQYF. As DNA, the CDR3 is TGCAGTGCTAGAGATCCCCCAGCGGGAGCACAAGGGGAGCAGTACTTC. The chain employs TRBV20-1 and TRBJ2-7; TRBD2 matches 8 bases. Trimming at V came to 0 bases and at J to 7 bases, leaving 14 bases not matched to a gene. The CDR3 has 16 residues. CDR1 is DFQATT, CDR2 SNEGSKA, per germline (reference sequence).

There are a few counts of this clonotype. The rearrangement uses TRBV7-9 and TRBJ1-5, with D hard to call. Per the germline V gene, CDR1 is SEHNR and CDR2 is FQNEAQ (reference sequence). CDR3 length equals 12 residues. V was cut by 3 bases and J by 5 bases, with 5 bases left in between. The CDR3 DNA is TGTGCCAGCAGCTTTAGGTATCAGCCCCAGCATTTT. It encodes CASSFRYQPQHF.